This entry describes one T cell receptor beta chain. The trim removed 4 bases at V and 2 bases at J, leaving 5 bases unmatched. This CDR3 is 14 amino acids long. Germline CDR1 is SGHDT and CDR2 is YYEEEE. This entry comes from a study of shared clonotypes between healthy human individuals. Assay used: immunoSEQ multiplex PCR; TCRdb lists only in-frame clones, some missing. Here the sample spans roughly 2.2 million clones, around 92% being singletons. Sequences were obtained from naive CD4+ T cells from PBMCs. Subset in this sample: CD45RA+ positively selected. The source of this sequence is a young man in good health. Some clones in this sample may be carry-over from other donors' samples. The chain uses TRBV5-6 and TRBJ2-5, with TRBD1 identical over 7 bases. The CDR3 region has the DNA TGTGCCAGCAGCACCCCGACAGGGCAAGAGACCCAGTACTTC. The encoded protein is CASSTPTGQETQYF. Drawing the rest from reference TRBV5-6 and TRBJ2-5, the complete variable domain is DAGVTQSPTHLIKTRGQQVTLRCSPKSGHDTVSWYQQALGQGPQFIFQYYEEEERQRGNFPDRFSGHQFPNYSSELNVNALLLGDSALYLCASSTPTGQETQYFGPGTRLLVL.